This is a list of T cell receptor beta chains from one sample in a study of CD8+ T cells in alopecia areata. Libraries were prepared by immunoSEQ multiplex PCR; TCRdb keeps only in-frame clonotypes and omits some of them. The sample yields over 85,000 clones, 60% to 75% seen once. This sample comprised CD8+ T cells sorted from blood, obtained at week 4, from a patient treated with tofacitinib. These receptors all stem from a human donor with alopecia areata. The CDR3 runs from the conserved cysteine through the conserved F or W. The D gene is left open where the match is weak. Expanded clones get a size class; other rows say once, few or many, or leave the size out.

NA	TRBV13	TRBJ2-7	few	TGTGCCAGCAGCTTAGATGGAGGGAGCTCCTACGAGCAGTACTTC	CASSLDGGSSYEQYF
NA	TRBV4-1	TRBJ1-5	few	TGCGCCAGCAGCCGGACAGAGATAAATCAGCCCCAGCATTTT	CASSRTEINQPQHF
TRBD1	TRBV4-1	TRBJ2-5	once	TGCGCCAGCAGCCAACAATGGGTTGTGGGGACAGGCCCACCGGAAACCCAGTACTTC	CASSQQWVVGTGPPETQYF
NA	TRBV4-1	TRBJ1-2	NA	TGCGCCAGCAGCCAGCGTTCTGTATCAGGGCCAGGCTATGGCTACACCTTC	CASSQRSVSGPGYGYTF
TRBD2	TRBV29-1	TRBJ2-7	NA	TGCAGCGTTGTTTGGCTAGCGGACGACTCCTACGAGCAGTACTTC	CSVVWLADDSYEQYF
NA	TRBV7-2	TRBJ2-7	NA	TGTGCCAGCAGCCACTTCCACGGCTCCTACGAGCAGTACTTC	CASSHFHGSYEQYF
NA	TRBV7-2	TRBJ2-3	NA	TGTGCCAGCAGCTCCAGGGTATCTAGCACAGATACGCAGTATTTT	CASSSRVSSTDTQYF
NA	TRBV7-9	TRBJ2-1	few	TGTGCCAGCAGCTCCCTCTCCGGCGGAACAACCGACAATGAGCAGTTCTTC	CASSSLSGGTTDNEQFF
NA	TRBV7-9	TRBJ2-7	many	TGTGCCAGCAGCCGTCAAAACATTTACGAGCAGTACTTC	CASSRQNIYEQYF
NA	TRBV15	TRBJ2-3	NA	TGTGCCACCAGCACCCGACAGAGAACTAGCACAGATACGCAGTATTTT	CATSTRQRTSTDTQYF
NA	TRBV15	TRBJ2-3	NA	TGTGCCACCAGCAGAGATCAAGCAGGGGTAACAGATACGCAGTATTTT	CATSRDQAGVTDTQYF
NA	TRBV13	TRBJ2-7	NA	TGTGCCAGCAGCCGGGTCTCCCCCTACGAGCAGTACTTC	CASSRVSPYEQYF
NA	TRBV4-3	TRBJ1-5	NA	TGCGCCAGCAGCCAGGGGACCGCTAGCAATCAGCCCCAGCATTTT	CASSQGTASNQPQHF
NA	TRBV5-1	TRBJ2-7	once	TGCGCCAGCAGCCTACAGGCGTCGTACGAGCAGTACTTC	CASSLQASYEQYF
NA	TRBV19	TRBJ2-1	few	TGTGCCAGTAGTATACCGGGGGCATATGAGCAGTTCTTC	CASSIPGAYEQFF
NA	TRBV7-6	TRBJ2-1	once	TGTGCCAGCAGCTACTTACGGGAGACAGGGAGGAATGAGCAGTTCTTC	CASSYLRETGRNEQFF
NA	TRBV19	TRBJ2-7	NA	TGTGCCAGTAGTAGCTCCGACCACTACGAGCAGTACTTC	CASSSSDHYEQYF
TRBD1	TRBV18	TRBJ1-2	NA	TGTGCCAGCTCACCAGGACAGGGACCCGATGGCTACACCTTC	CASSPGQGPDGYTF
NA	TRBV25-1	TRBJ1-2	NA	TGTGCCAGCAGTGTTGGGGGTAGGGGCTACACCTTC	CASSVGGRGYTF
NA	TRBV13	TRBJ1-1	NA	TGTGCCAGCAGCTTAGGCGCGAGGGTCAGCACTGAAGCTTTCTTT	CASSLGARVSTEAFF
NA	TRBV5-4	TRBJ1-2	few	TGTGCCAGCAGCTTGGAGGGGCCAAGAGGGGCTAACTATGGCTACACCTTC	CASSLEGPRGANYGYTF
NA	TRBV5-6	TRBJ1-1	NA	TGTGCCAGCAGCTTAGGTCCTACGAACACTGAAGCTTTCTTT	CASSLGPTNTEAFF
NA	TRBV2	TRBJ1-1	NA	TGTGCCAGCAGGGTTTCGCGGGGGGGCACGGTGACGACTGAAGCTTTCTTT	CASRVSRGGTVTTEAFF
NA	TRBV27	TRBJ2-5	NA	TGTGCCAGCAGCCCACTTAGTACGGGTGAGACCCAGTACTTC	CASSPLSTGETQYF
TRBD2	TRBV30	TRBJ2-2	NA	TGTGCCTGGAGTCGAACGGGAGGTTTCACCGGGGAGCTGTTTTTT	CAWSRTGGFTGELFF
TRBD2	TRBV18	TRBJ2-7	few	TGTGCCAGCTCACCACCGGGACTAATCTACGAGCAGTACTTC	CASSPPGLIYEQYF
NA	TRBV7-6	TRBJ2-2	NA	TGTGCCAGCAGCTTATGGGCTTTTGGGGCCACCGGGGAGCTGTTTTTT	CASSLWAFGATGELFF
TRBD1	TRBV27	TRBJ2-7	NA	TGTGCCAGCAGCATCTCTAGGGACAGCGAGCAGTACTTC	CASSISRDSEQYF
TRBD2	TRBV23-1	TRBJ2-3	NA	TGCGCCAGCAGTCAACCCCCGCGGACTAGCGGGAGAGGGACCACAGATACGCAGTATTTT	CASSQPPRTSGRGTTDTQYF
NA	TRBV5-6	TRBJ2-2	once	TGTGCCAGCAGCAGCCAAATAAACACCGGGGAGCTGTTTTTT	CASSSQINTGELFF
TRBD2	TRBV29-1	TRBJ2-7	NA	TGCAGCGGCCTTCCTAGCGGGGGGCACAGCGAGCAGTACTTC	CSGLPSGGHSEQYF
TRBD1	TRBV7-8	TRBJ2-2	NA	TGTGCCAGCAGCGCACAAGGGGGCTACACCGGGGAGCTGTTTTTT	CASSAQGGYTGELFF
TRBD1	TRBV29-1	TRBJ2-3	NA	TGCAGCGTTGGGGACAGGGGCTCATCCACAGATACGCAGTATTTT	CSVGDRGSSTDTQYF
NA	TRBV7-2	TRBJ2-2	NA	TGTGCCAGCACGTACAGCGGGTGGGGCACCGGGGAGCTGTTTTTT	CASTYSGWGTGELFF
NA	TRBV9	TRBJ1-1	many	TGTGCCAGCAGTGACAACAGGGAGGCTGAAGCTTTCTTT	CASSDNREAEAFF
TRBD2	TRBV2	TRBJ2-5	NA	TGTGCCAGCAGTGAAGGCGGGAGGAATTACCAAGAGACCCAGTACTTC	CASSEGGRNYQETQYF
TRBD2	TRBV5-7	TRBJ2-5	NA	TGTGCCAGCAGCTTTTCCGGGAGGGAGACCCAGTACTTC	CASSFSGRETQYF
NA	TRBV11-2	TRBJ1-2	NA	TGTGCCAGCAGCTTAGAAGGGAACTATGGCTACACCTTC	CASSLEGNYGYTF
NA	TRBV27	TRBJ2-4	NA	TGTGCCAGCAGTTTACTGGGAGGAGTAGCCAAAAACATTCAGTACTTC	CASSLLGGVAKNIQYF
NA	TRBV6-6	TRBJ2-7	NA	TGTGCCAGCAGCCACAGTCCCGAGCAGTACTTC	CASSHSPEQYF
NA	TRBV29-1	TRBJ2-1	NA	TGCAGCGTTGAAGAAGGACTGAGCGCCGATGAGCAGTTCTTC	CSVEEGLSADEQFF